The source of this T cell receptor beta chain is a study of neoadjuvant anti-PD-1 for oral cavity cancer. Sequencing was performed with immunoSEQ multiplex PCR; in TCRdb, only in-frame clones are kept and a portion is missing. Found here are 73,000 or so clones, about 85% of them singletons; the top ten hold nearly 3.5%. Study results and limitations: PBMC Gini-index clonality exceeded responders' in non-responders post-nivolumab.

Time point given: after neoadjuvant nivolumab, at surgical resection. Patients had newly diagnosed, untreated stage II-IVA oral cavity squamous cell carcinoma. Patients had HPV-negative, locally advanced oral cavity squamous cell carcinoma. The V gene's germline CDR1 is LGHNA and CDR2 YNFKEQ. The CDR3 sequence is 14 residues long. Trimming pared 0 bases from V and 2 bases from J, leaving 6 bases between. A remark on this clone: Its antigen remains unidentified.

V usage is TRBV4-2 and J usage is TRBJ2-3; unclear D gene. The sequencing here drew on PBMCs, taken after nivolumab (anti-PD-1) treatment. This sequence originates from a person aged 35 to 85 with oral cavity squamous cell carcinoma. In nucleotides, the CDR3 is TGTGCCAGCAGCCAAGAACCCATCACAGATACGCAGTATTTT. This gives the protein CASSQEPITDTQYF.